This TCR beta chain was recorded in a study of human T cells and chemical hapten exposure. Turning to the study itself: Scalp application of diphenylcyclopropenone was performed weekly in patients across the entire approximately 25-week study.

This clonotype was detected only a few times. The time point: patch test 1, 2 weeks after DPC sensitization. Indicated treatment: therapeutic diphenylcyclopropenone sensitization with weekly scalp DPC. One entry per CDR3 protein results from TCRdb running MiXCR on the RACE reads. The sample includes 80,000 to 100,000 distinct CDR3 sequences, roughly 12% of them seen just once. There are 16 residues in the CDR3. Trimming removed 5 bases from V and 7 bases from J; junction bases left unmatched: 12. Germline lookup yields CDR1 SEHNR and CDR2 FQNEAQ (reference sequence). The rearrangement uses TRBV7-9 and TRBJ2-2; TRBD1 agrees at 8 bases. This clonotype was sampled from a woman aged 40 to 49 with alopecia areata. Some clones in this sample may be carry-over from other donors' samples. The specimen comprised whole blood, sampled in connection with sensitization to the hapten diphenylcyclopropenone (DPC). CDR3 in DNA: TGTGCCAGCAGCCCCCGGACAGGGTCGAATGGCGGGGAGCTGTTTTTT. It is translated as CASSPRTGSNGGELFF. Together with reference TRBV7-9 and TRBJ2-2, the CDR3 gives the full variable domain: DTGVSQNPRHKITKRGQNVTFRCDPISEHNRLYWYRQTLGQGPEFLTYFQNEAQLEKSRLLSDRFSAERPKGSFSTLEIQRTEQGDSAMYLCASSPRTGSNGGELFFGEGSRLTVL.